This T cell receptor beta chain was profiled in a study of beta chain features in type 1 diabetes. Study summary: What patients shared with healthy donors was a similar profile of age, gender and cell yields. Findings and caveats of the study: Across all four CD4+ subsets, people with type 1 diabetes showed modestly shorter TCRB CDR3s. Diminished insertions and augmented deletions at VDJ junctions characterized type 1 diabetes patients.

Reverse transcribing all isolated RNA meant expressed TCRB transcripts were sequenced. TCRdb keeps only in-frame clones here, not all; method: immunoSEQ multiplex PCR. The sample has about 280,000 clones, approximately 15% seen once. As to this clone: Antigen unknown.

This receptor was identified in a man younger than 30 with type 1 diabetes. Sequencing was performed on naive CD4+ T cells from blood.

CDR3 in DNA: TGTGCCAGCAGCTTAGGTCACCGTGGGCCGCGCACCGGGGAGCTGTTTTTT. Translated, it gives CASSLGHRGPRTGELFF. This chain links TRBV11-2 with TRBJ2-2; D is uncertain. From germline, CDR1 is SGHAT and CDR2 FQNNGV. The CDR3 covers 17 residues. Trimming took off 1 base at V and 4 bases at J, with 16 bases between the two ends.